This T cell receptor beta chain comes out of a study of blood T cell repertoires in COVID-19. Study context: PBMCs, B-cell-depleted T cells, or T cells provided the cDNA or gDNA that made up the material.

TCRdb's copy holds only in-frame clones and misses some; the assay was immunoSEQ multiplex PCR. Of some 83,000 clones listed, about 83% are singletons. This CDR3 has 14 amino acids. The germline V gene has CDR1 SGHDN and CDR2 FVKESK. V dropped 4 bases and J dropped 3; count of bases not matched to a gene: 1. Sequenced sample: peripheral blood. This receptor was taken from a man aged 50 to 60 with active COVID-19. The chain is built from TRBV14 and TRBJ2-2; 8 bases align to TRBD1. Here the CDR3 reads CASSRQGHTGELFF. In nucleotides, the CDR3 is TGTGCCAGCAGCCGACAGGGGCACACCGGGGAGCTGTTTTTT.